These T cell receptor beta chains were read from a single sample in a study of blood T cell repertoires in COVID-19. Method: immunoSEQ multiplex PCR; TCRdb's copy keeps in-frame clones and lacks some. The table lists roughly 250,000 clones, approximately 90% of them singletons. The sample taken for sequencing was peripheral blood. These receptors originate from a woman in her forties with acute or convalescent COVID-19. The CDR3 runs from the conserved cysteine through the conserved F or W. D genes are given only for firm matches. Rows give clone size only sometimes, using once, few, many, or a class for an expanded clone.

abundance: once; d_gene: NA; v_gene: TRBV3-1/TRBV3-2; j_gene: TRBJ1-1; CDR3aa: CASTTSGVRGTEAFF; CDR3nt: TGTGCCAGCACTACCTCTGGCGTCCGCGGCACTGAAGCTTTCTTT
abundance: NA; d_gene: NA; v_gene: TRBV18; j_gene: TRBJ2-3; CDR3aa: CASPTQGSTDTQYF; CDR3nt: TGTGCCAGCCCGACACAGGGTAGCACAGATACGCAGTATTTT
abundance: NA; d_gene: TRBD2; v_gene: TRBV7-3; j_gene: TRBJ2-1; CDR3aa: CASSLGTTQFF; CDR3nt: TGTGCCAGCAGCTTAGGGACTACGCAGTTCTTC
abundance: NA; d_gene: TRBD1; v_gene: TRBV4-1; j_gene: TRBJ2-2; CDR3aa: CASSRNYGLADRVSTGELFF; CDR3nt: TGCGCCAGCAGTCGCAATTACGGGCTCGCCGACAGGGTGAGCACCGGGGAGCTGTTTTTT
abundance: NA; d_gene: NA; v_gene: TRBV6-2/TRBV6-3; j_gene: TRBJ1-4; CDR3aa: CASSYGRGWGEKLFF; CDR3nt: TGTGCCAGCAGTTACGGAAGGGGCTGGGGTGAAAAACTGTTTTTT
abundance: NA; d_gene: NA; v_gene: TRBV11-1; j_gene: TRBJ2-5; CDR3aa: CASSLSETQYF; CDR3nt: TGTGCCAGCAGCTTAAGCGAGACCCAGTACTTC
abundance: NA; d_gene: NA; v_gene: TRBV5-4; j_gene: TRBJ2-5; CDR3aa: CASSLEFGEEETQYF; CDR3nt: TGTGCCAGCAGCTTGGAATTTGGGGAGGAGGAGACCCAGTACTTC
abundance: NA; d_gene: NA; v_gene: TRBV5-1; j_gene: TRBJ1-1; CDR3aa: CASTSTKNTEAFF; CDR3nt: TGCGCCAGCACTTCGACAAAGAACACTGAAGCTTTCTTT
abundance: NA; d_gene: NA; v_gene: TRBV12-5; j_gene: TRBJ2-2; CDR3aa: CASGLSTGTTGELFF; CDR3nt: TGTGCTAGTGGTTTGTCCACCGGGACTACCGGGGAGCTGTTTTTT
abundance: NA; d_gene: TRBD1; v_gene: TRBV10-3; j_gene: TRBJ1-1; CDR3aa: CAIGQGGMDTEAFF; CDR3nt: TGTGCCATCGGACAGGGAGGGATGGACACTGAAGCTTTCTTT
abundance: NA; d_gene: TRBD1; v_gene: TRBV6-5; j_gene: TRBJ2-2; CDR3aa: CASSSDRVGELFF; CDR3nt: TGTGCCAGCAGTTCCGACAGGGTCGGGGAGCTGTTTTTT
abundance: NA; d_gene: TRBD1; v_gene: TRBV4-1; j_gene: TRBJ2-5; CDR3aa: CASRNPGTGIETQYF; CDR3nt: TGCGCCAGCAGAAATCCCGGGACAGGGATAGAGACCCAGTACTTC
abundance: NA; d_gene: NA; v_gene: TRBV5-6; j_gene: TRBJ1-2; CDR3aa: CASSLGLGGRYGYTF; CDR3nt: TGTGCCAGCAGCTTGGGCCTGGGCGGGAGGTACGGCTACACCTTC
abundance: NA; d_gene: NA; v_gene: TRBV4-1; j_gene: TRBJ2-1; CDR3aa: CASTSSSYNEQFF; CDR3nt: TGCGCCAGCACCTCGAGCTCATACAATGAGCAGTTCTTC
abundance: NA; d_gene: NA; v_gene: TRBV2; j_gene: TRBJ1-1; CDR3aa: CATSIINTEAFF; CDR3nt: TGTGCCACAAGCATCATCAACACTGAAGCTTTCTTT
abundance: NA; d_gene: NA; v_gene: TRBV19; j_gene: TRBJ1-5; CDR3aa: CASSNTRNQPQHF; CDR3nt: TGTGCCAGTAGCAATACACGAAATCAGCCCCAGCATTTT
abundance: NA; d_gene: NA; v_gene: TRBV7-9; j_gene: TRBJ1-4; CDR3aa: CASREGEDEKLFF; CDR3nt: TGTGCCAGCAGGGAGGGTGAAGATGAAAAACTGTTTTTT
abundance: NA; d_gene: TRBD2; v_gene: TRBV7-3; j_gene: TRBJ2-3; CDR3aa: CASSLFLAGTTDTQYF; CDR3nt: TGTGCCAGCAGCTTATTTCTAGCGGGGACCACAGATACGCAGTATTTT
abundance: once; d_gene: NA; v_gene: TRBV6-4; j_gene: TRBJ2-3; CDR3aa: CASGHGRTSTDTQYF; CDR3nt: TGTGCCAGTGGGCACGGGAGAACTAGCACAGATACGCAGTATTTT
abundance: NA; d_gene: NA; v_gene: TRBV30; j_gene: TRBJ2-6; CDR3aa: CAWRDIRANSGANVLTF; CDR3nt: TGTGCCTGGAGGGACATCCGGGCCAACTCTGGGGCCAACGTCCTGACTTTC
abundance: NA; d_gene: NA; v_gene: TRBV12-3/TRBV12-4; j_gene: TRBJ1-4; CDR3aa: CASSLVGAEKLFF; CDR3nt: TGTGCCAGCAGTTTGGTTGGGGCTGAAAAACTGTTTTTT
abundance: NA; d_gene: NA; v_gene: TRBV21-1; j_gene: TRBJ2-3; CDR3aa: CASSKFLGLAGPNTDTQYF; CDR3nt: TGTGCCAGCAGCAAATTCTTGGGACTAGCGGGGCCGAACACAGATACGCAGTATTTT
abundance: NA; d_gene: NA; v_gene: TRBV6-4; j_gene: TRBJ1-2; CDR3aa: CASSDGQAIYGYTF; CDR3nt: TGTGCCAGCAGTGACGGGCAGGCGATCTATGGCTACACCTTC
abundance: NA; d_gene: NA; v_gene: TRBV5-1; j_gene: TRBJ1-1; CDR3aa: CASSLPGGNTEAFF; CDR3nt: TGCGCCAGCAGCTTGCCGGGGGGAAACACTGAAGCTTTCTTT
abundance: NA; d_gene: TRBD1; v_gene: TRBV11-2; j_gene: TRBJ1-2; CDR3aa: CASSAKTGRDRERGYTF; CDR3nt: TGTGCCAGCAGCGCAAAAACAGGTCGGGACAGGGAGAGGGGCTACACCTTC
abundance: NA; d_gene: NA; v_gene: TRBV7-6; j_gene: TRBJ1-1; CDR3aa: CASSLNLAGATEAFF; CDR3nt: TGTGCCAGCAGCTTAAATTTGGCAGGGGCAACTGAAGCTTTCTTT
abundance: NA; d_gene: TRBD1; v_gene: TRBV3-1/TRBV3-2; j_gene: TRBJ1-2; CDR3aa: CASSLPGQGDYGYTF; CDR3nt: TGTGCCAGCAGCCTACCGGGACAGGGGGACTATGGCTACACCTTC
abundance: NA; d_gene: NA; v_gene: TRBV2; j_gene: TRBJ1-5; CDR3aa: CASSETRPGNQPQHF; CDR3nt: TGTGCCAGCAGTGAAACCAGGCCGGGGAATCAGCCCCAGCATTTT
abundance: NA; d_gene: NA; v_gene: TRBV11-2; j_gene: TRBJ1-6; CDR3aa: CASSLLVQYNSPLHF; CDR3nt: TGTGCCAGCAGCTTATTAGTGCAATATAATTCACCCCTCCACTTT
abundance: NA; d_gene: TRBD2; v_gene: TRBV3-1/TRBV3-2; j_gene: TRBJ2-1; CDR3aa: CASSPGGTTDEQFF; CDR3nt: TGTGCCAGCAGCCCCGGGGGGACCACGGATGAGCAGTTCTTC
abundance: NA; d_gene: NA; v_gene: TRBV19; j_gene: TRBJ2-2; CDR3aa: CASSIGAVGTGELFF; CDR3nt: TGTGCCAGTAGTATAGGGGCAGTAGGCACCGGGGAGCTGTTTTTT
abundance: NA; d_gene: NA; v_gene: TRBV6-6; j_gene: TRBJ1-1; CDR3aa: CASSRLGQPRIPNTEAFF; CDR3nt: TGTGCCAGCAGTCGTCTCGGACAGCCCCGGATCCCCAACACTGAAGCTTTCTTT
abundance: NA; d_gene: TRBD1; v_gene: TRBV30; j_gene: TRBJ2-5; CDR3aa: CAFDRAEETQYF; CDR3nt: TGTGCCTTTGACAGGGCCGAAGAGACCCAGTACTTC
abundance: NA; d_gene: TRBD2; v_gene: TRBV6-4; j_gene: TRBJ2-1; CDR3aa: CASSDSATSGGFRFF; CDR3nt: TGTGCCAGCAGTGACTCGGCGACTAGCGGGGGGTTCCGGTTCTTC
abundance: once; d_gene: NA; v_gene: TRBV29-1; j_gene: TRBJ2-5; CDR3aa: CSVGRGRGQETQYF; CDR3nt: TGCAGCGTTGGGAGGGGAAGGGGCCAAGAGACCCAGTACTTC
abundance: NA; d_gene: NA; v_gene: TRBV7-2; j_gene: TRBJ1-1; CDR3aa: CASSYYRAMNTEAFF; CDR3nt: TGTGCCAGCAGCTACTACAGGGCCATGAACACTGAAGCTTTCTTT
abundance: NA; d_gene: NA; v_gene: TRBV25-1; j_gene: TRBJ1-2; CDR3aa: CASSEPDRNGYTF; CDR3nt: TGTGCCAGCAGTGAACCGGACAGAAATGGCTACACCTTC
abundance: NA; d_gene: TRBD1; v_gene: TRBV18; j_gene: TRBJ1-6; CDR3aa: CASSRSGGGDNSPLHF; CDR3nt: TGTGCCAGCTCACGTTCAGGAGGGGGCGATAATTCACCCCTCCACTTT
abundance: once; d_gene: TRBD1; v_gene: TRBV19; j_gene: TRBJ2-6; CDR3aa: CATADRPYSGANVLTF; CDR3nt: TGTGCCACCGCGGACAGGCCCTACTCTGGGGCCAACGTCCTGACTTTC
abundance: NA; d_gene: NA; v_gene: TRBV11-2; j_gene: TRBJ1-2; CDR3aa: CASSSGGYGYTF; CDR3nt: TGTGCCAGCAGTTCGGGGGGATATGGCTACACCTTC
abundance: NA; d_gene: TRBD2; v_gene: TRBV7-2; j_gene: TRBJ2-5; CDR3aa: CASSPGGAVETQYF; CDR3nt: TGTGCCAGCAGCCCCGGGGGGGCGGTGGAGACCCAGTACTTC
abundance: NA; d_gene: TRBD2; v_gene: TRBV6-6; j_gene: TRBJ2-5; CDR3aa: CATGGSQETQYF; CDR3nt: TGTGCAACCGGGGGGTCACAAGAGACCCAGTACTTC
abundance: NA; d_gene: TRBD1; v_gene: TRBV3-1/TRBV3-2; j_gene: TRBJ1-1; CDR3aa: CASSPPTARGAEAFF; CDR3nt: TGTGCCAGCAGCCCGCCTACGGCCAGGGGGGCTGAAGCTTTCTTT
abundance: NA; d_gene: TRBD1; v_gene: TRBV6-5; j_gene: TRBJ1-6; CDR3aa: CASSYHGTANSPLHF; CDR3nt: TGTGCCAGCAGTTACCACGGGACAGCAAATTCACCCCTCCACTTT
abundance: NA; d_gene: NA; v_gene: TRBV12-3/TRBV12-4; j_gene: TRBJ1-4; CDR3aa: CASSLGREKLFF; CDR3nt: TGTGCCAGCAGTTTAGGGAGGGAAAAACTGTTTTTT
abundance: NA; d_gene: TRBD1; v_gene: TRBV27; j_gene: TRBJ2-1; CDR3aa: CASSSGQGSGSSYNEQFF; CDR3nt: TGTGCCAGCAGTTCGGGACAGGGGTCCGGAAGCTCCTACAATGAGCAGTTCTTC
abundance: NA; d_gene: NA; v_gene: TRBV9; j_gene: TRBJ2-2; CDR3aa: CASSTYSLGELFF; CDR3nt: TGTGCCAGCAGCACCTATAGCCTCGGGGAGCTGTTTTTT